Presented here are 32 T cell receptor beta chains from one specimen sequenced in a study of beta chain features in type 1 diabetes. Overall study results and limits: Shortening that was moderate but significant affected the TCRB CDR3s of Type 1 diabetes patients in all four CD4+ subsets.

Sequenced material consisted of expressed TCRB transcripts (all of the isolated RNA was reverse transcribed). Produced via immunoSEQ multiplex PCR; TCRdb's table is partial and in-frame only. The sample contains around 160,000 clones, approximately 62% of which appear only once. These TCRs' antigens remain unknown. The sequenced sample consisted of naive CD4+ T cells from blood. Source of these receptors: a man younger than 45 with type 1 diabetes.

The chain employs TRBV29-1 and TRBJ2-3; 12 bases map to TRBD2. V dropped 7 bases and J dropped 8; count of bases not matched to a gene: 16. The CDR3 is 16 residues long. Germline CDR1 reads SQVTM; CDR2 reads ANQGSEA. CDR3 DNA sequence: TGCAGCGCCCCTGGGGGTATGGGACTAGCGGGTGGTACGCAGTATTTT. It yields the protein CSAPGGMGLAGGTQYF.

CDR3 sequence (DNA): TGTGCCAGCAGCTTTCCCCTCGACAGGCACTATGGCTACACCTTC. It codes for CASSFPLDRHYGYTF. This chain links TRBV9 with TRBJ1-2, with a weak D call TRBD1 (6 bases). V lost 4 bases and J 3 bases, leaving 16 bases between the germline ends. This CDR3 comprises 15 residues. The germline gives CDR1 SGDLS, CDR2 YYNGEE. Variable domain in full (rest from reference TRBV9 and TRBJ1-2): DSGVTQTPKHLITATGQRVTLRCSPRSGDLSVYWYQQSLDQGLQFLIQYYNGEERAKGNILERFSAQQFPDLHSELNLSSLELGDSALYFCASSFPLDRHYGYTFGSGTRLTVV.

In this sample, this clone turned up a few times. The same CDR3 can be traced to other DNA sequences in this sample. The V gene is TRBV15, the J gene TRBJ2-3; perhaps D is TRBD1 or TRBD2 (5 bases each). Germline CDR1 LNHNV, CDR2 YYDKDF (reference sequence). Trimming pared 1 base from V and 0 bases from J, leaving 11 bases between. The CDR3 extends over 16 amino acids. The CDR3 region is CATSRVPGASTDTQYF. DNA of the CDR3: TGTGCCACCAGCAGAGTCCCCGGGGCTAGCACAGATACGCAGTATTTT. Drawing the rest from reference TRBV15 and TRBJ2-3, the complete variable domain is DAMVIQNPRYQVTQFGKPVTLSCSQTLNHNVMYWYQQKSSQAPKLLFHYYDKDFNNEADTPDNFQSRRPNTSFCFLDIRSPGLGDTAMYLCATSRVPGASTDTQYFGPGTRLTVL.

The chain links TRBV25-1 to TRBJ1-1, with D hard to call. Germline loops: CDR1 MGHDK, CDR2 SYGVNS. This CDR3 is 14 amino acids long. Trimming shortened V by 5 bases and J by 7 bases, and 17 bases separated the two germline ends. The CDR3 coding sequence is TGTGCCAGCAGTAGCGACCCCTCTGGAGGTGAAGCTTTCTTT. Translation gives CASSSDPSGGEAFF.

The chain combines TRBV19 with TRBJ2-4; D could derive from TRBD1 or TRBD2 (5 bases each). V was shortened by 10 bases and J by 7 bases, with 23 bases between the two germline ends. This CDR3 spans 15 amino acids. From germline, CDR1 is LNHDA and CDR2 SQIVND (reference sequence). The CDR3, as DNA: TGTGCCAATTGGGACGGCCCAGTCCCAGGGAACATTCAGTACTTC. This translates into CANWDGPVPGNIQYF.

Here the CDR3 reads CASSSLAGGLNNEQFF. The CDR3 DNA sequence: TGCGCCAGCAGCTCATTAGCGGGGGGGCTCAACAATGAGCAGTTCTTC. The J gene is TRBJ2-1, the V gene TRBV4-3; 11 bases are shared with TRBD2. With 5 bases clipped from V and 5 bases from J, the junction kept 8 bases outside the gene matches. Germline CDR1 and CDR2: LGHNA and YSLEER. The CDR3 is made up of 16 amino acids.

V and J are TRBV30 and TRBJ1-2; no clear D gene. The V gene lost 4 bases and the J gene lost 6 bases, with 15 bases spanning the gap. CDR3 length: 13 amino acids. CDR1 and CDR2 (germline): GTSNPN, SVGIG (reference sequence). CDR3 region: CAWILDIGHGYTF. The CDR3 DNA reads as TGTGCCTGGATACTTGACATAGGGCATGGCTACACCTTC.

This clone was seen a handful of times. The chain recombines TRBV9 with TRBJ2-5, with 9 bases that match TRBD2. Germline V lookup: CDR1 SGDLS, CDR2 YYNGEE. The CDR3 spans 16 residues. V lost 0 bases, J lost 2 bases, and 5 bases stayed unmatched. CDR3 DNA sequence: TGTGCCAGCAGCGTAGCCCCGCGGGAGGGACAAGAGACCCAGTACTTC. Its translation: CASSVAPREGQETQYF.

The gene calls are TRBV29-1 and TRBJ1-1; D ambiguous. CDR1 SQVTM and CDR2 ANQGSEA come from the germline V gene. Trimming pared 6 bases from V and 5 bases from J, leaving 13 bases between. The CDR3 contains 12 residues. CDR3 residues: CSVGTQWTEAFF. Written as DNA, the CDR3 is TGCAGCGTCGGCACCCAGTGGACTGAAGCTTTCTTT. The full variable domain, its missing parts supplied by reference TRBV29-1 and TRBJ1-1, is SAVISQKPSRDICQRGTSLTIQCQVDSQVTMMFWYRQQPGQSLTLIATANQGSEATYESGFVIDKFPISRPNLTFSTLTVSNMSPEDSSIYLCSVGTQWTEAFFGQGTRLTVV.

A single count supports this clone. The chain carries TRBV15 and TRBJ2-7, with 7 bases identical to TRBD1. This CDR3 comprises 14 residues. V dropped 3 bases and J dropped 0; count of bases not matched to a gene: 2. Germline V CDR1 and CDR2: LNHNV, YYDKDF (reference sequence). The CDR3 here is CATSSDRVSYEQYF. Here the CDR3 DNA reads TGTGCCACCAGCAGCGACAGGGTCTCCTACGAGCAGTACTTC.

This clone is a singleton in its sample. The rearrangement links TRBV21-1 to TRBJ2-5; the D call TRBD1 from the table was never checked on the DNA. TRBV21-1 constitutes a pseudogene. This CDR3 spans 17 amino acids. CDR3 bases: TGTGCCAGCAGCAAAGTTCTCACCTCTAGGGGGCAAGAGACCCAGTACTTC. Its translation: CASSKVLTSRGQETQYF.

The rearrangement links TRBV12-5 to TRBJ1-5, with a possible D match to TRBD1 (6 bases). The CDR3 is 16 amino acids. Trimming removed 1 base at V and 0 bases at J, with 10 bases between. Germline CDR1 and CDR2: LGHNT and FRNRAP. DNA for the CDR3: TGTGCTAGTGGTTTGGGACTACAGGGTAGCAATCAGCCCCAGCATTTT. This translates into CASGLGLQGSNQPQHF.

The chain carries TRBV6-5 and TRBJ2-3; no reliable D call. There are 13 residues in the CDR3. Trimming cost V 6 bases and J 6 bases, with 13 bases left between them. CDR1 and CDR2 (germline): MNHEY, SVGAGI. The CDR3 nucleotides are TGTGCCAGCAGGCAAATCATTACTGATACGCAGTATTTT. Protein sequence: CASRQIITDTQYF.

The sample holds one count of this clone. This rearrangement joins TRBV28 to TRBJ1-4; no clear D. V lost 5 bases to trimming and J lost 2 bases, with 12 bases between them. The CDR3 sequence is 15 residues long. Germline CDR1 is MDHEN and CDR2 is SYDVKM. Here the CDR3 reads CASSLRRVTNEKLFF. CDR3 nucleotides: TGTGCCAGCAGTCTCCGACGGGTCACTAATGAAAAACTGTTTTTT.

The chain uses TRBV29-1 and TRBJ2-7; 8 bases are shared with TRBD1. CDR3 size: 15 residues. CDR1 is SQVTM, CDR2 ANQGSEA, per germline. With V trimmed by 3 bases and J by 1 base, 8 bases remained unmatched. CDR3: CSVDHGQGTSYEQYF. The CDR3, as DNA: TGCAGCGTTGACCACGGACAGGGAACGTCCTACGAGCAGTACTTC.

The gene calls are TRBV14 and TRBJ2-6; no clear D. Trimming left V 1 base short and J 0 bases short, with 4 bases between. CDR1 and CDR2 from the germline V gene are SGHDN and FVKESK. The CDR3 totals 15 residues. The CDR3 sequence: CASSQGSSGANVLTF. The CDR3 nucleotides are TGTGCCAGCAGCCAAGGCAGCTCTGGGGCCAACGTCCTGACTTTC.

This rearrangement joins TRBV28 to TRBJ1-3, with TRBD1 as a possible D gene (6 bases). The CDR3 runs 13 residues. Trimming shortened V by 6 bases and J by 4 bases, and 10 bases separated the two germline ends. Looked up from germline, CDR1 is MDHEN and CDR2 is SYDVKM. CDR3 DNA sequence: TGTGCCAGCAGCTGGGGGCGCGGAAACACCATATATTTT. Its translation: CASSWGRGNTIYF.

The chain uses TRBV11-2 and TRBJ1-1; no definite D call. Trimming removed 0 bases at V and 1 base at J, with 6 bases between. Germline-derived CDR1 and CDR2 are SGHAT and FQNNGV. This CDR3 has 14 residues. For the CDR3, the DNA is TGTGCCAGCAGCTTAGACAGCCAGAACACTGAAGCTTTCTTT. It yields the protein CASSLDSQNTEAFF.

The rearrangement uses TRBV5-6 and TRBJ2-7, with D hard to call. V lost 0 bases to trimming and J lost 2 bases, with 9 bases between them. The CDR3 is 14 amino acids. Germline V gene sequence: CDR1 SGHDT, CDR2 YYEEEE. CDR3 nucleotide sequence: TGTGCCAGCAGCTTGGAGGGCCCTACCTACGAGCAGTACTTC. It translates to CASSLEGPTYEQYF. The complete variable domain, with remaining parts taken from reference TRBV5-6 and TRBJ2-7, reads DAGVTQSPTHLIKTRGQQVTLRCSPKSGHDTVSWYQQALGQGPQFIFQYYEEEERQRGNFPDRFSGHQFPNYSSELNVNALLLGDSALYLCASSLEGPTYEQYFGPGTRLTVT.

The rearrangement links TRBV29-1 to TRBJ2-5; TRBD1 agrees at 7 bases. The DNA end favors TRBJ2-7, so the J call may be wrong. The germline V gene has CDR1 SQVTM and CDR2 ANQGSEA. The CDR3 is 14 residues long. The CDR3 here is CSVENNQGDYEQYF. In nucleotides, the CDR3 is TGCAGCGTGGAAAACAACCAGGGGGACTACGAGCAGTACTTC.

CDR3 amino acids: CASSGSLYGYTF. The CDR3 bases are TGTGCCAGCAGTGGGAGTCTCTATGGCTACACCTTC. The chain is built from TRBV27 and TRBJ1-2; the D is unclear. The CDR3 consists of 12 residues. Trimming cost V 5 bases and J 4 bases, with 8 bases left between them. The germline CDR1 and CDR2 sequences are MNHEY and SMNVEV (reference sequence).

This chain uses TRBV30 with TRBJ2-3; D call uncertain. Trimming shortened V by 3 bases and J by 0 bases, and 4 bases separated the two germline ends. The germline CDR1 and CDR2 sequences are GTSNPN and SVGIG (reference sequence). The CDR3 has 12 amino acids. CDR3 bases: TGTGCCTGGAGACTAAGCACAGATACGCAGTATTTT. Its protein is CAWRLSTDTQYF.

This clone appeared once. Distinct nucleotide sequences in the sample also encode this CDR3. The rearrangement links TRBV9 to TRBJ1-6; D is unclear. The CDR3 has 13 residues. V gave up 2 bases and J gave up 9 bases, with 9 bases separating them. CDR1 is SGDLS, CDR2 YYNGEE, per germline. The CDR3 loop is CASSVDLGSPLHF. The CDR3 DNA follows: TGTGCCAGCAGCGTGGATCTTGGTTCACCCCTCCACTTT.

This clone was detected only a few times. CDR3 amino acids: CAWSQGITWQYF. The CDR3 bases are TGTGCCTGGAGTCAGGGGATTACATGGCAGTACTTC. The chain uses TRBV30 and TRBJ2-7, with D perhaps matching TRBD1 (6 bases). V dropped 2 bases and J dropped 9 bases, with 14 bases sitting between them. Germline-derived CDR1 and CDR2 are GTSNPN and SVGIG (reference sequence). The CDR3 covers 12 residues.

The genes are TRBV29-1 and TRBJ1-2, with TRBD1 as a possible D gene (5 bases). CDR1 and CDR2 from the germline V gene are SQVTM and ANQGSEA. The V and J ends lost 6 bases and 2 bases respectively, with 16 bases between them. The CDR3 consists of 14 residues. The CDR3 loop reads CSVGGPGANYGYTF. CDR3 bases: TGCAGCGTGGGGGGTCCGGGTGCCAACTATGGCTACACCTTC.

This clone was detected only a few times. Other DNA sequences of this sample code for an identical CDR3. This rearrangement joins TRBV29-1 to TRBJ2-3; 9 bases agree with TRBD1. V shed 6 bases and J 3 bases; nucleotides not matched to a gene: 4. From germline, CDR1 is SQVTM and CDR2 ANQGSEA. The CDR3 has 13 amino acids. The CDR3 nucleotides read TGCAGCGTGGGACAGGGCCCGACAGATACGCAGTATTTT. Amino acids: CSVGQGPTDTQYF.

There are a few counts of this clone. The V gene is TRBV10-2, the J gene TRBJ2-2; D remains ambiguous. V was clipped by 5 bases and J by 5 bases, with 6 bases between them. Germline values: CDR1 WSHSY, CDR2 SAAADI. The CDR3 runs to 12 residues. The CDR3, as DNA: TGCGCCAGCAGTTTTATAACCGGGGAGCTGTTTTTT. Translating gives CASSFITGELFF.

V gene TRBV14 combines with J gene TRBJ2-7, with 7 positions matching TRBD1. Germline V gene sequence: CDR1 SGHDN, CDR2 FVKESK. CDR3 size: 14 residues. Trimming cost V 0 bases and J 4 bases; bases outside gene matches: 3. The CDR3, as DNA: TGTGCCAGCAGCCAAGAGGGGACAGTGTACGAGCAGTACTTC. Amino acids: CASSQEGTVYEQYF.

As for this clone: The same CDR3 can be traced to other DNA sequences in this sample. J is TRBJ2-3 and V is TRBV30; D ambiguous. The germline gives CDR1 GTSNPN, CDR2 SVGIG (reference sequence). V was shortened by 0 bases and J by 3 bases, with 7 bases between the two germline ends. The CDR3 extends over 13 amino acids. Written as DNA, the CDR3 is TGTGCCTGGAGTGTAGGGTTTACAGATACGCAGTATTTT. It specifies CAWSVGFTDTQYF.

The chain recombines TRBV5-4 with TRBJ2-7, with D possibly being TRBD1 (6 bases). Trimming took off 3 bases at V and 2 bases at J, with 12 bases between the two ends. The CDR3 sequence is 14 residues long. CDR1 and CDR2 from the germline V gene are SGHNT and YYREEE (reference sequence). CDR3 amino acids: CASSSTGKTYEQYF. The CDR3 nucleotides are TGTGCCAGCAGCTCAACAGGGAAAACCTACGAGCAGTACTTC. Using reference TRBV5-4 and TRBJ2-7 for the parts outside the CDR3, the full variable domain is ETGVTQSPTHLIKTRGQQVTLRCSSQSGHNTVSWYQQALGQGPQFIFQYYREEENGRGNFPPRFSGLQFPNYSSELNVNALELDDSALYLCASSSTGKTYEQYFGPGTRLTVT.

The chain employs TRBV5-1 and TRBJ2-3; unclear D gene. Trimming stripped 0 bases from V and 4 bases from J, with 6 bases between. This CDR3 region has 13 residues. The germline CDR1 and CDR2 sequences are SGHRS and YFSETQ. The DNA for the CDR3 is TGCGCCAGCAGCTTGGACCTCGCAGATACGCAGTATTTT. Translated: CASSLDLADTQYF.

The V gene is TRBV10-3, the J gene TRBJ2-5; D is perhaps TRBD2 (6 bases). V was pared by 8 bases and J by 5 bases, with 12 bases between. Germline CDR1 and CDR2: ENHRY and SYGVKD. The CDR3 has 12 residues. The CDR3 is CAIGGDAETQYF. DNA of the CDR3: TGTGCCATCGGAGGGGACGCTGAGACCCAGTACTTC.